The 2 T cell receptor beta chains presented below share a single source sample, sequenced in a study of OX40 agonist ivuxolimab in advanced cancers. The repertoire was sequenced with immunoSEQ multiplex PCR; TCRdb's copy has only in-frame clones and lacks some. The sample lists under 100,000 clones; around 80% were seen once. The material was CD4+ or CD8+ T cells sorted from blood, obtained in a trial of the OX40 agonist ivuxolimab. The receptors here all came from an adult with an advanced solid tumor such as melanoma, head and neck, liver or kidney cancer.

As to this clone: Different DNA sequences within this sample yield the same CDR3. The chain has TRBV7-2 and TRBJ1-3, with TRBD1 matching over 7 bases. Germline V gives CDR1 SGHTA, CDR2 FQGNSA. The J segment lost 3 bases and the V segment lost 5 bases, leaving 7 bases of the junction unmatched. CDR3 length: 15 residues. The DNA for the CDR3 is TGTGCCAGCAGCCGCGCAGGGGGGTTTGGAAACACCATATATTTT. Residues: CASSRAGGFGNTIYF.

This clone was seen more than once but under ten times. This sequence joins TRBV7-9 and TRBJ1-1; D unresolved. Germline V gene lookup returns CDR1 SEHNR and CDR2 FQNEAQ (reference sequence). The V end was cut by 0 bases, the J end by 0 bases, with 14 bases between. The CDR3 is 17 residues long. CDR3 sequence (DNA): TGTGCCAGCAGCTTAGCCAGATCCTCAGCCATGAACACTGAAGCTTTCTTT. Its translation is CASSLARSSAMNTEAFF.